Below, 2 T cell receptor beta chains from the same sample are listed, as sequenced in a study of tumor-infiltrating lymphocytes in primary liver carcinoma. Total RNA (approximately 500 ng) served as template for TCR beta cDNA synthesis primed by a constant-region primer. Employing slightly modified ARM-PCR, three nested multiplex PCR rounds were run, and these gave rise to the TCR beta libraries. Investigators reported that the first two PCR rounds, at 10 cycles each, used TRBV1-TRBV30 forward primers with a C-beta reverse primer. A single record per CDR3 protein comes from TCRdb applying MiXCR to the multiplex PCR reads. The sample has around 170,000 distinct CDR3 sequences; about 60% are singletons. Unsorted whole blood supplied the blood RNA, and germline DNA was isolated too. Material: peripheral blood. The receptors stem from a man between 40 and 49 years old with primary liver carcinoma and hepatitis B virus infection.

A note on this clonotype: At one end, the junction sequence differs from germline, possibly due to a read error. The V and J genes are TRBV10-3 and TRBJ2-7, with 11 bases aligning to TRBD2. Looked up from germline, CDR1 is ENHRY and CDR2 is SYGVKD. The CDR3 covers 14 residues. The CDR3 loop reads CATSSGRAKREQYF. In nucleotides, the CDR3 is TGTGCCACCAGTAGCGGGAGGGCCAAAAGGGAGCAGTACTTC.

In this sample, this clonotype turned up once. The conserved phenylalanine or tryptophan normally closing the CDR3 is absent here, so this likely arose from a read error. The V gene is TRBV11-2, the J gene TRBJ2-7; TRBD1 or TRBD2 may be the D gene (5 bases each). The CDR3 contains 15 residues. CDR1 is SGHAT and CDR2 is FQNNGV in the germline V gene. DNA of the CDR3: TGTGCCAGCAGCTCTACAGGTGGCCGGAGGTACGATCAGTACATC. Residues: CASSSTGGRRYDQYI.